This T cell receptor beta chain emerged from a study of shared clonotypes between healthy human individuals. General observations from the study: A handful of donors shared 5% to 5.5% of their naive CD4 clonotypes.

As concerns this clone: Its specificity is not known.

In the study's own analysis: As immunoSEQ supplied junction-only sequences (without quality scores), filtering differed. Produced via immunoSEQ multiplex PCR; TCRdb's table is partial and in-frame only. The V and J calls and clone size come from that table; D and trimming were worked out from the DNA. The data hold 740,000 or so clones, with less than 80% observed a single time. The donor population consisted of healthy HIV-negative adults with no recent acute infections or vaccinations. Every donor, a Caucasian adult, lived in Nashville, Tennessee. Trimming took off 4 bases at V and 9 bases at J, with 14 bases between the two ends. CDR3 length: 13 residues. Germline V gives CDR1 SGDLS, CDR2 YYNGEE.

The chain couples TRBV9 to TRBJ1-3; no clear D. The sample comprised memory CD4+ T cells sorted from blood. Subset here: CD45RA-negative fraction. The source of this sequence is a woman under 40 in good health. The DNA for the CDR3 is TGTGCCAGCAGCAAAGACAATCCCATCACCATATATTTT. Protein product: CASSKDNPITIYF.